The rows below give T cell receptor beta chains drawn from one sample of a study of patients and donors after allogeneic stem cell transplantation. TCRdb ran MiXCR on the RT-PCR reads and lists one entry per CDR3 protein. There are about a million distinct CDR3 sequences in the sample; approximately 18% occur only once, and about 6% lies in the top ten. Sequencing was done on a sample of blood, either unsorted or a sorted T cell fraction (not recorded which). Every receptor here comes from a human donor who was either an allogeneic HSCT recipient or a stem cell or donor lymphocyte infusion donor (not recorded which). It is not recorded whose cells these are; they may come from a transplant donor. Each CDR3 is given with its conserved first and last residue. The order of the fields is CDR3 protein, CDR3 DNA, J gene, V gene, D gene, clone size. D genes are given only for firm matches. Where a row states a size, it is once, few, many or the class of an expanded clone; other rows omit it.

cdr3_aa: CASSPGPGKKTQYF
cdr3_nt: TGTGCCAGCAGCCCCGGTCCAGGGAAAAAGACCCAGTACTTC
j_call: TRBJ2-5
v_call: TRBV5-6
d_call: .
clone_size: .

cdr3_aa: CASSVAGQGAHSGRELFF
cdr3_nt: TGTGCCAGCAGCGTAGCTGGCCAGGGGGCGCATTCGGGCCGGGAGCTGTTTTTT
j_call: TRBJ2-2
v_call: TRBV9
d_call: TRBD1
clone_size: .

cdr3_aa: CASSLGGRSNQPQHF
cdr3_nt: TGTGCCAGCAGCTTGGGAGGGAGGAGCAATCAGCCCCAGCATTTT
j_call: TRBJ1-5
v_call: TRBV5-5
d_call: .
clone_size: few

cdr3_aa: CASRDGGRSSYNEQFF
cdr3_nt: TGCGCCAGCAGGGACGGGGGTCGGAGCTCCTACAATGAGCAGTTCTTC
j_call: TRBJ2-1
v_call: TRBV5-1
d_call: .
clone_size: .

cdr3_aa: CASSEIQGSTYEQYF
cdr3_nt: TGTGCCAGCAGTGAAATACAGGGCTCAACCTACGAGCAGTACTTC
j_call: TRBJ2-7
v_call: TRBV6-1
d_call: .
clone_size: .

cdr3_aa: CASRGVYEQYF
cdr3_nt: TGTGCCAGCAGGGGGGTTTACGAGCAGTACTTC
j_call: TRBJ2-7
v_call: TRBV28
d_call: .
clone_size: few

cdr3_aa: CATTNSGKVQYF
cdr3_nt: TGTGCCACCACGAATAGCGGGAAAGTGCAGTACTTC
j_call: TRBJ2-7
v_call: TRBV10-3
d_call: TRBD2
clone_size: few

cdr3_aa: CASSTTGTGVNEQYF
cdr3_nt: TGTGCCAGCAGTACAACCGGGACAGGGGTAAACGAGCAGTACTTC
j_call: TRBJ2-7
v_call: TRBV6-1
d_call: TRBD1
clone_size: .

cdr3_aa: CASSQESEGPNEQYF
cdr3_nt: TGCGCCAGCAGCCAAGAGTCCGAGGGCCCCAACGAGCAGTACTTC
j_call: TRBJ2-7
v_call: TRBV4-3
d_call: .
clone_size: .

cdr3_aa: CASSLAIVDEETQYF
cdr3_nt: TGTGCCAGCAGCTTAGCTATCGTTGATGAGGAGACCCAGTACTTC
j_call: TRBJ2-5
v_call: TRBV7-9
d_call: .
clone_size: few

cdr3_aa: CAGCSGLGDYEQYF
cdr3_nt: TGTGCCGGATGCTCGGGACTCGGAGACTACGAGCAGTACTTC
j_call: TRBJ2-7
v_call: TRBV2
d_call: .
clone_size: .

cdr3_aa: CATSDPADRSYEQYF
cdr3_nt: TGTGCCACCAGTGACCCCGCGGACAGGAGCTACGAGCAGTACTTC
j_call: TRBJ2-7
v_call: TRBV24-1
d_call: TRBD1
clone_size: many

cdr3_aa: CATSRDFVREAEAFF
cdr3_nt: TGTGCCACCAGCAGAGATTTCGTCAGGGAGGCTGAAGCTTTCTTT
j_call: TRBJ1-1
v_call: TRBV15
d_call: .
clone_size: .

cdr3_aa: CSARESVVGEKLFF
cdr3_nt: TGCAGTGCAAGAGAGTCGGTGGTAGGAGAAAAACTGTTTTTT
j_call: TRBJ1-4
v_call: TRBV20-1
d_call: .
clone_size: few

cdr3_aa: CSAPGRGQTSTDTQYF
cdr3_nt: TGCAGCGCCCCCGGGAGAGGGCAGACTAGCACAGATACGCAGTATTTT
j_call: TRBJ2-3
v_call: TRBV29-1
d_call: .
clone_size: few

cdr3_aa: CASSLAGGNSPLHF
cdr3_nt: TGTGCCAGCAGTTTAGCAGGGGGAAACTCACCCCTCCACTTT
j_call: TRBJ1-6
v_call: TRBV12-3/TRBV12-4
d_call: .
clone_size: many

cdr3_aa: CATGSSRFGTQYF
cdr3_nt: TGTGCCACCGGGTCCTCCAGGTTTGGGACCCAGTACTTC
j_call: TRBJ2-5
v_call: TRBV27
d_call: .
clone_size: .

cdr3_aa: CASTPGDEQFF
cdr3_nt: TGTGCCAGCACCCCCGGGGATGAGCAGTTCTTC
j_call: TRBJ2-1
v_call: TRBV28
d_call: .
clone_size: .

cdr3_aa: CSAAPTSSSYEQYF
cdr3_nt: TGCAGTGCGGCGCCGACATCCTCAAGCTACGAGCAGTACTTC
j_call: TRBJ2-7
v_call: TRBV20-1
d_call: .
clone_size: few

cdr3_aa: CSARDPSNLQETQYF
cdr3_nt: TGCAGTGCTAGAGATCCGTCGAACCTCCAAGAGACCCAGTACTTC
j_call: TRBJ2-5
v_call: TRBV20-1
d_call: .
clone_size: few

cdr3_aa: CASSLLRGGVDTQYF
cdr3_nt: TGTGCCAGCAGTTTGTTGCGGGGGGGCGTTGATACGCAGTATTTT
j_call: TRBJ2-3
v_call: TRBV12-3/TRBV12-4
d_call: TRBD2
clone_size: .

cdr3_aa: CASSQRQGMGTQYF
cdr3_nt: TGTGCCAGCAGCCAAAGGCAGGGAATGGGTACGCAGTATTTT
j_call: TRBJ2-3
v_call: TRBV14
d_call: .
clone_size: .

cdr3_aa: CASSLIGGIRGKSYEQYF
cdr3_nt: TGTGCCAGCAGCTTAATTGGGGGGATCAGGGGCAAATCCTACGAGCAGTACTTC
j_call: TRBJ2-7
v_call: TRBV11-2
d_call: .
clone_size: .

cdr3_aa: CASILGQGVSGDIQYF
cdr3_nt: TGTGCCAGCATCCTAGGACAGGGCGTATCGGGGGACATTCAGTACTTC
j_call: TRBJ2-4
v_call: TRBV6-1
d_call: TRBD1
clone_size: .

cdr3_aa: CASSQDGGGQAYEQYF
cdr3_nt: TGCGCCAGCAGCCAAGATGGCGGGGGGCAAGCCTACGAGCAGTACTTC
j_call: TRBJ2-7
v_call: TRBV4-3
d_call: TRBD2
clone_size: .

cdr3_aa: CANQDQAGGSEQYF
cdr3_nt: TGTGCCAACCAGGACCAGGCGGGAGGGAGTGAGCAGTACTTC
j_call: TRBJ2-7
v_call: TRBV10-3
d_call: TRBD2
clone_size: .

cdr3_aa: CASRRGQGNTEAFF
cdr3_nt: TGTGCCAGCAGACGGGGACAGGGGAACACTGAAGCTTTCTTT
j_call: TRBJ1-1
v_call: TRBV12-3/TRBV12-4
d_call: TRBD1
clone_size: .

cdr3_aa: CASSLGETLANEQYF
cdr3_nt: TGCGCCAGCAGCTTGGGGGAGACGTTGGCCAACGAGCAGTACTTC
j_call: TRBJ2-7
v_call: TRBV5-1
d_call: .
clone_size: .

cdr3_aa: CSAPTGGGTDTQYF
cdr3_nt: TGCAGTGCCCCGACAGGGGGAGGAACAGATACGCAGTATTTT
j_call: TRBJ2-3
v_call: TRBV20-1
d_call: TRBD1
clone_size: .